The source of this T cell receptor (beta chain) is a study of T-cell reconstitution after alpha-beta-depleted transplantation in children. Study-level results: For some patients, TCRbeta diversity was high at day 60 because of recipient T cells and thymic progenitors that survived. Roughly two months post-transplant, alpha-beta T cells reportedly originated from several hundred graft clones that had expanded. Newly made T cells mostly supplied T-cell counts and diversity one year after transplant.

Molecular barcoding with unique molecular identifiers was used for the TCRbeta library. MiXCR, run by TCRdb on the PCR reads, gives a single entry per CDR3 protein. The sample has around 800,000 distinct CDR3 sequences, around 17% seen once; the top ten hold roughly 5%. In this sample, this clonotype turned up a few times. The antigen remains unidentified. CDR1 is SGHTA and CDR2 is FQGTGA in the germline V gene. The CDR3 sequence is 15 residues long. Trimming took off 4 bases at V and 1 base at J, with 14 bases between the two ends. J is TRBJ2-7 and V is TRBV7-3; possible D gene TRBD1, 7 bases. The source is a male patient between 5 and 17 years old who had a stem cell transplant for acute lymphoblastic leukemia, so the T cells may come from the graft donor. The sequences come from PBMCs, mostly from graft donor cells, collected 360 days after TCRalphabeta/CD19-depleted stem cell transplant. The CDR3 spells CASSYQGGVSYEQYF. In DNA form, the CDR3 reads TGTGCCAGCAGCTATCAGGGGGGTGTATCCTACGAGCAGTACTTC. Full variable domain (missing parts from reference TRBV7-3 and TRBJ2-7): GAGVSQTPSNKVTEKGKYVELRCDPISGHTALYWYRQSLGQGPEFLIYFQGTGAADDSGLPNDRFFAVRPEGSVSTLKIQRTERGDSAVYLCASSYQGGVSYEQYFGPGTRLTVT.